Sequencing of this T cell receptor (beta chain) was carried out in a study of T-cell reconstitution after alpha-beta-depleted transplantation in children (dated by TCRdb to the mid-2010s). Regarding the complete study: T-cell immune reconstitution after TCRalphabeta/CD19-depleted allogeneic hematopoietic cell transplantation in children was quantitatively tracked in the study by means of TCR repertoire profiling. Broad study findings and their caveats: The high TCRbeta diversity at day 60 in some patients was ascribed to recipient T cells and intrathymic progenitors that had survived conditioning. Over the following months the frequencies of hyperexpanded clones went down, and after one year T-cell counts and TCRbeta diversity were mostly credited to newly produced T cells. About two months after transplant, the apparently early recovery of alphabetaT-cell counts reportedly depended on just several hundred clones that had expanded rapidly and came from non-depleted graft cells.

Taken from the germline V gene (reference sequence), the CDR1 and CDR2 loops are MNHEY and SMNVEV. The CDR3, from cysteine to phenylalanine, totals 15 residues. Of the read, only the CDR3 DNA is kept; its 45 bases are in frame from base 1. Trimming at the junction amounts to 2 bases on V and 7 bases on J, and the germline ends lie 15 bases apart. The library was generated by PCR. For sequencing, an Illumina HiSeq 2500 was employed. TCR library preparation used molecular barcoding, with unique molecular identifiers applied to normalize quantification of the TCRbeta repertoire. The public reads were quality trimmed at Q25 with fastp and then assembled into clones with MiXCR by TCRdb, keeping productive beta chains. One record per CDR3 amino acid sequence lists the most common genes and DNA. The sample data list around 800,000 distinct CDR3 sequences, and 15% to 20% of these were observed just once. The ten largest clones add up to 5% of the sample.

The treatment or condition label here, explained by the study, means: allogeneic hematopoietic cell transplantation with graft depleted of TCRalphabeta T cells and CD19 B cells. Transplant recipients were children who received TCRalphabeta/CD19-depleted allogeneic hematopoietic cell grafts. Comments on this clonotype: No antigen is known for it. The sample holds no much larger clone one base away, and base qualities are not on file.

The specimen was PBMCs, mostly from graft donor cells, collected 360 days after TCRalphabeta/CD19-depleted stem cell transplant. The V and J genes are TRBV27 and TRBJ2-1; the D gene identity is not certain. The sequence was collected from a male patient between 5 and 17 years old who had a stem cell transplant for acute lymphoblastic leukemia, so the T cells may come from the graft donor. The CDR3 reads as follows: CASSLGPGFRNEQFF. The DNA reads as follows: TGTGCCAGCAGTTTAGGGCCCGGATTTCGGAATGAGCAGTTCTTC.